Listed below are T cell receptor beta chains from one sample, sequenced in a study of response to subunit inactivated influenza vaccine. TCRdb re-called the RT-PCR reads through MiXCR, storing one row per CDR3 protein. In the table there are about 620,000 distinct CDR3 sequences, 12% of which are singletons. The input for sequencing was PBMCs from blood, taken on the day of vaccination. These receptors were taken from a man aged 50-59 years who received an inactivated influenza vaccine. Both conserved end residues are part of each CDR3. D genes are given only for firm matches. A clone size is listed for some rows: how often the clone was seen (once, few, many), or a class if it is expanded.

>TRBV27|TRBJ1-2|TRBD1|NA
TGTGCCAGCACCCGGACAGGGGATACCTATGGCTACACCTTC
CASTRTGDTYGYTF
>TRBV12-3/TRBV12-4|TRBJ2-3|TRBD2|many
TGTGCCAGCAGTTTTCAGCGGGGGAGGACAGATACGCAGTATTTT
CASSFQRGRTDTQYF
>TRBV11-2|TRBJ2-7|NA|NA
TGTGCCAGCAGCTTAGTATGGACAACAAGCTCCTACGAGCAGTACTTC
CASSLVWTTSSYEQYF
>TRBV6-2/TRBV6-3|TRBJ2-2|NA|many
TGTGCCAGCACCATTTCCCCCCGGGTCCTGACCGGGGAGCTGTTTTTT
CASTISPRVLTGELFF
>TRBV3-1|TRBJ1-2|TRBD1|NA
TGTGCCAGCAGCCAAACCCGGACAGGGCGCTATGGCTACACCTTC
CASSQTRTGRYGYTF
>TRBV12-3/TRBV12-4|TRBJ2-2|NA|NA
TGTGCCAGCAGCCAGGGATCGAACGCCGGGGAGCTGTTTTTT
CASSQGSNAGELFF
>TRBV14|TRBJ2-7|NA|few
TGTGCCAGCAGCCAAACGACAGTAACCTACGAGCAGTACTTC
CASSQTTVTYEQYF
>TRBV7-2|TRBJ1-3|NA|many
TGTGCCAGCAGCGCCGACAGAAACTCTGGAAACACCATATATTTT
CASSADRNSGNTIYF
>TRBV9|TRBJ2-3|TRBD2|few
TGTGCCAGCACCGGGACTAGCCCAGATACGCAGTATTTT
CASTGTSPDTQYF
>TRBV20-1|TRBJ2-3|NA|NA
TGCAGTGCTAGAGATGTCGGATCCTATACGCAGTATTTT
CSARDVGSYTQYF
>TRBV20-1|TRBJ2-7|NA|few
TGCAGTGCTAGAAAAGACAGCTTACAGTACTTC
CSARKDSLQYF
>TRBV7-2|TRBJ1-4|NA|NA
TGTGCCAGCAGCTTAGTTTCCGGGACAACTAATGAAAAACTGTTTTTT
CASSLVSGTTNEKLFF
>TRBV19|TRBJ1-5|NA|few
TGTGCCAGTAGTATGAATTTTCCCCCCAGCCAGCCCCAGCATTTT
CASSMNFPPSQPQHF
>TRBV2|TRBJ2-4|TRBD2|few
TGTGCCAGCAAGTCACGAGCGGGGGCCGCCAAAAACATTCAGTACTTC
CASKSRAGAAKNIQYF
>TRBV11-3|TRBJ2-1|TRBD2|NA
TGTGCCAGCAGCCGTAGCGGGGGGCCTTCCTACAATGAGCAGTTCTTC
CASSRSGGPSYNEQFF
>TRBV20-1|TRBJ1-5|NA|few
NA
CSVPVLGNQPQHF
>TRBV5-1|TRBJ2-3|NA|NA
TGCGCCAGCAGCTTGGAGAGGGGATCAACAGATACGCAGTATTTT
CASSLERGSTDTQYF
>TRBV4-1|TRBJ2-2|NA|few
TGCGCCAGCAGGCGCCTGGGGAACACCGGGGAGCTGTTTTTT
CASRRLGNTGELFF
>TRBV9|TRBJ2-1|TRBD2|many
TGTGCCAGCAGCGTAATCGAAGGACTAGCGGTTAATGAGCAGTTCTTC
CASSVIEGLAVNEQFF
>TRBV6-5|TRBJ2-6|NA|NA
TGTGCCAGCAGTTACTCGAGGGGGGGCCAGAGCTCTGGGGCCAACGTCCTGACTTTC
CASSYSRGGQSSGANVLTF
>TRBV20-1|TRBJ1-3|TRBD1|many
TGCAGTGCTAGAGCTCTGGGACAGCTGCAGGACACCATATATTTT
CSARALGQLQDTIYF
>TRBV12-3/TRBV12-4|TRBJ2-5|TRBD1|many
TGTGCCAGCAGTTCCGGGACAGGGAGGTTCGAGACCCAGTACTTC
CASSSGTGRFETQYF
>TRBV5-1|TRBJ2-7|NA|many
TGCGCCAGCAGCCTTAATCGGGACTCCAAGACGTACGAGCAGTACTTC
CASSLNRDSKTYEQYF
>TRBV18|TRBJ2-1|TRBD1|few
TGTGCCAGCTCACCAGGACAGGGGGGACATGAGCAGTTCTTC
CASSPGQGGHEQFF
>TRBV14|TRBJ1-3|NA|few
TGTGCCAGCAGCCAAGAGATTGTCTCTGGAAACACCATATATTTT
CASSQEIVSGNTIYF
>TRBV5-5|TRBJ2-5|NA|NA
TGTGCCAGCAGCTTAACTCCCGGGGGAGAGACCCAGTACTTC
CASSLTPGGETQYF
>TRBV5-1|TRBJ2-2|TRBD1|few
TGCGCCAGCAGCTTGAAACAGGGGTCCGGGGAGCTGTTTTTT
CASSLKQGSGELFF
>TRBV12-3/TRBV12-4|TRBJ2-5|NA|NA
TGTGCCAGCAGGAGTGGTGACCGGACCCAGTACTTC
CASRSGDRTQYF
>TRBV20-1|TRBJ1-1|NA|many
TGCAGTGCTAGGGTGGGAGGTGCGAACACTGAAGCTTTCTTT
CSARVGGANTEAFF
>TRBV10-3|TRBJ2-1|TRBD1|many
TGTGCCATCAGCACAGGGGAATACAATGAGCAGTTCTTC
CAISTGEYNEQFF
>TRBV12-3/TRBV12-4|TRBJ2-1|NA|few
TGTGCCAGCAGTTTTTTTTCCTACAATGAGCAGTTCTTC
CASSFFSYNEQFF
>TRBV24-1|TRBJ2-7|TRBD2|NA
TGTGCCACCAGTGATTTGGAGCGGGAGAGTATCGGGGGGCCCTACGAGCAGTACTTC
CATSDLERESIGGPYEQYF
>TRBV11-2|TRBJ1-1|NA|few
TGTGCCAGCAGCTTAGTTCGGTACACTGAAGCTTTCTTT
CASSLVRYTEAFF
>TRBV27|TRBJ2-1|NA|NA
TGTGCCAGCCAAAGGCGTACTAGCCGTGGCAATGAGCAGTTCTTC
CASQRRTSRGNEQFF
>TRBV15|TRBJ2-5|NA|NA
TGTGCCACCAGCAGCGAAGAGACCCAGTACTTC
CATSSEETQYF
>TRBV20-1|TRBJ2-1|NA|few
TGCAGTGCTAGGAGGGAGAGTACAAATGAGCAGTTCTTC
CSARRESTNEQFF
>TRBV28|TRBJ2-1|TRBD2|NA
TGTGCCAGCAGCCTCGGGGGGGAGGGCCTCTATGAGCAGTTCTTC
CASSLGGEGLYEQFF
>TRBV5-1|TRBJ2-2|NA|many
TGCGCCAGCATGAGCCAAGGGGGGTCGGCCGGGGAGCTGTTTTTT
CASMSQGGSAGELFF
>TRBV12-3/TRBV12-4|TRBJ2-5|NA|few
TGTGCCAGCAGCCCTAGGGACGCCAGCCTGGAGACCCAGTACTTC
CASSPRDASLETQYF
>TRBV4-2|TRBJ2-3|NA|few
TGTGCCAGCAGCAACGGGCAGGGGGGGGGCACAGATACGCAGTATTTT
CASSNGQGGGTDTQYF
>TRBV5-1|TRBJ2-3|TRBD2|NA
TGCGCCAGCAGCTTGGCCTTGGCTAGCGGGGGCACAGATACGCAGTATTTT
CASSLALASGGTDTQYF
>TRBV12-3/TRBV12-4|TRBJ2-5|NA|NA
TGTGCCAGCAGTCTCAGGAGATTGGAGACCCAGTACTTC
CASSLRRLETQYF
>TRBV2|TRBJ2-5|NA|few
TGTGCCAGCAGTGAAAGACGGACTCAAGAGACCCAGTACTTC
CASSERRTQETQYF
>TRBV18|TRBJ1-1|NA|few
TGTGCCAGCTCACCCATCCCCACCGGGGACACTGAAGCTTTCTTT
CASSPIPTGDTEAFF
>TRBV28|TRBJ2-7|NA|NA
TGTGCCAGCAGTATAAAGGTCGAGCAGTACTTC
CASSIKVEQYF